These 7 T cell receptor beta chains were sequenced from one sample in a study of T cell responses to AZD1222 COVID-19 vaccine. Assay used: immunoSEQ multiplex PCR; TCRdb lists only in-frame clones, some missing. The sample holds roughly 160,000 clones, around 92% seen once. Sample: peripheral blood, taken 28 days after the second AZD1222 dose. These receptors all stem from an adult who received the AZD1222 COVID-19 vaccine.

This clone was detected only once. V gene TRBV19 combines with J gene TRBJ2-6; D unclear. The length of the CDR3 is 15 residues. V shed 9 bases and J shed 0 bases, with 12 bases lying between them. Germline CDR1 and CDR2: LNHDA and SQIVND (reference sequence). CDR3 in DNA: TGTGCCAGCTCTGAATGGAGCTCTGGGGCCAACGTCCTGACTTTC. Translation gives CASSEWSSGANVLTF.

This chain connects TRBV5-8 to TRBJ1-2, with D unclear. The CDR3 loop spans 15 amino acids. V lost 0 bases and J 3 bases, leaving 12 bases between the germline ends. Germline loops: CDR1 SGHTS, CDR2 YDEGEE. The CDR3 sequence: CASSLVGRTYYGYTF. The CDR3 DNA reads TGTGCCAGCAGCTTGGTCGGCAGAACTTACTATGGCTACACCTTC.

V gene TRBV6-2 or TRBV6-3 combines with J gene TRBJ1-1; 9 positions match TRBD1. CDR1 is MNHEY and CDR2 is SVGEGT in the germline V gene. The CDR3 is 16 amino acids. V trimming: 2 bases; J trimming: 0 bases; junction bases outside the gene matches: 4. The CDR3: CASSYRTGVLNTEAFF. CDR3 bases: TGTGCCAGCAGTTACCGGACAGGGGTCTTGAACACTGAAGCTTTCTTT.

This clone occurred a few times. The chain couples TRBV6-2 or TRBV6-3 to TRBJ1-2, with TRBD1 matching over 8 bases. CDR3 length: 16 amino acids. The ends lost 0 bases at V and 8 bases at J; junction bases unmatched: 11. The germline V gene encodes CDR1 MNHEY and CDR2 SVGEGT. CDR3 in amino acids: CASSYSTVDRGQGYTF. In nucleotides, the CDR3 is TGTGCCAGCAGTTACTCGACGGTCGACAGGGGACAGGGCTACACCTTC.

V and J are TRBV10-3 and TRBJ2-3; a possible D gene is TRBD1 (7 bases). V lost 7 bases, J lost 2 bases, and 16 bases lay in between. Germline assignment: CDR1 ENHRY and CDR2 SYGVKD. The CDR3 contains 15 residues. In DNA form, the CDR3 reads TGTGCCATCAAAGGGGGGACAGATCACACAGATACGCAGTATTTT. Encoded protein: CAIKGGTDHTDTQYF.

The genes are TRBV6-4 and TRBJ2-2, with TRBD2 matching 8 bases. The J segment lost 10 bases and the V segment lost 4 bases, leaving 11 bases of the junction unmatched. CDR1 MRHNA and CDR2 SNTAGT come from the germline V gene. This CDR3 has 15 amino acids. The CDR3: CASSVEAGVSEELFF. The DNA for the CDR3 is TGTGCCAGCAGTGTAGAAGCGGGAGTGTCAGAGGAGCTGTTTTTT.

The chain joins TRBV28 to TRBJ1-5; D is perhaps TRBD1 (5 bases). The germline V and J ends were trimmed by 6 bases and 7 bases, with 19 bases remaining between them. The CDR3 spans 15 residues. The germline V gene has CDR1 MDHEN and CDR2 SYDVKM. The CDR3 region is CASRLGGGRRQPQHF. In DNA form, the CDR3 reads TGTGCCAGCAGACTCGGGGGGGGTAGGAGACAGCCCCAGCATTTT.